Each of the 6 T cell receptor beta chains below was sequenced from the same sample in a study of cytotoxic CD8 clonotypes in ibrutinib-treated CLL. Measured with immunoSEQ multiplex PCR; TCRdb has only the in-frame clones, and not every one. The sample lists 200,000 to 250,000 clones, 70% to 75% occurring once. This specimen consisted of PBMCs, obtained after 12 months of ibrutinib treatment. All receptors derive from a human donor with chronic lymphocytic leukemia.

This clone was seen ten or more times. The CDR3 bases are TGCAGCGTTGTGGTATCCGGCTCCTACAATGAGCAGTTCTTC. This sequence encodes CSVVVSGSYNEQFF. The gene calls are TRBV29-1 and TRBJ2-1; D is undetermined. The CDR3 totals 14 residues. Germline V gene sequence: CDR1 SQVTM, CDR2 ANQGSEA. The ends were cut back, 4 bases at V and 0 bases at J, with 10 bases in the middle.

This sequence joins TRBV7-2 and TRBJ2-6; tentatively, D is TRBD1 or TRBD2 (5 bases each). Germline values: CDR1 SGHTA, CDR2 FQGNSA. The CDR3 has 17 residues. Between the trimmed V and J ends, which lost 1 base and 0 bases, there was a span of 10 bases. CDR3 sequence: CASSLVQDSSGANVLTF. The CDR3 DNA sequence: TGTGCCAGCAGCTTAGTACAGGACTCCTCTGGGGCCAACGTCCTGACTTTC.

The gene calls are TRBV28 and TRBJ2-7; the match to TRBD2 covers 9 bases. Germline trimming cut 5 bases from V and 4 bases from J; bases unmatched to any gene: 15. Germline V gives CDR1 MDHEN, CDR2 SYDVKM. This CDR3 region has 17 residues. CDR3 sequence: CASSPPGASGVPYEQYF. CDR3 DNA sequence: TGTGCCAGCAGTCCCCCCGGGGCTAGCGGGGTTCCTTACGAGCAGTACTTC.

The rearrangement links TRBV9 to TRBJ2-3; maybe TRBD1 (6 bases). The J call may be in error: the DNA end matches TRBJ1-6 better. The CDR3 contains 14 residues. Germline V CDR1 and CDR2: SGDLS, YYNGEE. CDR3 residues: CASSVGQVNSPLHF. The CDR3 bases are TGTGCCAGCAGCGTAGGACAGGTTAATTCACCCCTCCACTTT.

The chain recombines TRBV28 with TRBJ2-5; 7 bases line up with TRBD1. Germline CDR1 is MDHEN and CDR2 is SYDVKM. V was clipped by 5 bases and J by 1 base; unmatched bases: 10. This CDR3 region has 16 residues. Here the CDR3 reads CASSPNRGGFQETQYF. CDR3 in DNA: TGTGCCAGCAGTCCCAACAGGGGCGGATTCCAAGAGACCCAGTACTTC.

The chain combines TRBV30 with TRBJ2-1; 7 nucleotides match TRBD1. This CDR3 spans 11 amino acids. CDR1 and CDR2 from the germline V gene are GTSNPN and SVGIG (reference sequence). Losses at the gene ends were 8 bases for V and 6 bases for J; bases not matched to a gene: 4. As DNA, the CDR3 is TGTGCCGGGGACAGAATCAATGAGCAGTTCTTC. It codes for CAGDRINEQFF.